The text below deals with one T cell receptor (beta chain). Trimming removed 3 bases from V and 2 bases from J, with 13 bases in between. The length of the CDR3 is 15 residues. CDR1 and CDR2 (germline): MNHEY, SMNVEV (reference sequence). Sequencing was performed with immunoSEQ multiplex PCR; in TCRdb, only in-frame clones are kept and a portion is missing. The data show around 200,000 clones, about 85% seen once. These data are taken from a study of blood T cell repertoires in COVID-19. Turning to the study itself: From the United States, Italy and Spain came samples of acute and convalescent COVID-19. Sources were T cells, B-cell-depleted T cells, or PBMCs; the material itself was cDNA or gDNA.

The chain employs TRBV27 and TRBJ2-5, with no clear D. Material: peripheral blood. The sequence was obtained from a woman younger than 35 who had recovered from COVID-19. The CDR3, as DNA: TGTGCCAGCAGTTTGAGTTTGGGCAGGCAAGAGACCCAGTACTTC. Translation gives CASSLSLGRQETQYF.